This entry features one TCR beta chain sequence. The record originates from a study of cytomegalovirus exposure and HLA in healthy donors. The PCR had 60 Vbeta and 13 Jbeta primers. Assay: immunoSEQ multiplex PCR; the TCRdb copy retains only in-frame clones and omits some. The sample lists around 190,000 clones, about four fifths occurring once. Sequenced sample: PBMCs. The receptor comes from a female donor in good health and CMV-seronegative.

CDR3 region: CASSVDGTSEETQYF. CDR3 coding DNA: TGTGCCAGCAGCGTAGATGGGACTAGCGAAGAGACCCAGTACTTC. The rearrangement uses TRBV9 and TRBJ2-5, with 10 bases fitting TRBD2. V was clipped by 0 bases and J by 3 bases; unmatched bases: 2. Germline V gives CDR1 SGDLS, CDR2 YYNGEE. CDR3 length equals 15 residues.